The rows below give T cell receptor beta chains drawn from one sample of a study of T-cell reconstitution after alpha-beta-depleted transplantation in children. TCRdb used MiXCR to reprocess the PCR reads, holding one entry per CDR3 protein. The sample includes about 98,000 distinct CDR3 sequences, around a quarter of them seen just once. The specimen was PBMCs, collected before TCRalphabeta/CD19-depleted stem cell transplant. All receptors come from a boy between 2 and 10 years old with acute lymphoblastic leukemia, due to receive a stem cell transplant. Both conserved end residues are part of each CDR3. Each record gives: CDR3 protein, CDR3 DNA, J gene, clone size, V gene, CDR3 length, D gene. A D gene is named only where the DNA matches it firmly. A row's size may be missing; if present it is once, few, many or a size class.

CASSPFRAQRVGDTQYF | TGTGCCAGCAGCCCTTTCCGGGCCCAGCGGGTAGGAGATACGCAGTATTTT | TRBJ2-3 | few | TRBV3-1 | 17 | NA
CAAGGAVTGELFF | TGTGCCGCTGGGGGCGCTGTCACCGGGGAGCTGTTTTTT | TRBJ2-2 | NA | TRBV19 | 13 | NA
CASSLSGPDTQYF | TGTGCCAGCAGTTTATCGGGCCCGGATACGCAGTATTTT | TRBJ2-3 | NA | TRBV28 | 13 | NA
CASSSVDVLYNEQFF | TGTGCCAGCAGCTCCGTCGACGTCCTTTACAATGAGCAGTTCTTC | TRBJ2-1 | few | TRBV7-2 | 15 | NA
CASSVATWDTDTQYF | TGTGCCAGCAGCGTAGCTACTTGGGACACAGATACGCAGTATTTT | TRBJ2-3 | NA | TRBV9 | 15 | NA
CASSQGKGMNTEAFF | TGTGCCAGCAGCCAAGGGAAGGGGATGAACACTGAAGCTTTCTTT | TRBJ1-1 | few | TRBV4-2 | 15 | NA
CSVAIAGGPTDTQYF | TGCAGCGTAGCTATAGCGGGAGGGCCCACAGATACGCAGTATTTT | TRBJ2-3 | few | TRBV29-1 | 15 | TRBD2
CASSLVRANEQFF | TGCGCCAGCAGCTTGGTTAGGGCCAATGAGCAGTTCTTC | TRBJ2-1 | few | TRBV5-1 | 13 | NA
CASSWTGENIQYF | TGTGCCAGCAGCTGGACAGGGGAAAACATTCAGTACTTC | TRBJ2-4 | NA | TRBV5-5 | 13 | TRBD1
CASSQLNRAEGDFYPQHF | TGCGCCAGCAGCCAACTTAACAGGGCAGAGGGAGATTTTTATCCCCAGCATTTT | TRBJ1-5 | NA | TRBV4-1 | 18 | NA
CATSRDTSGARNEQFF | TGTGCCACCAGCAGAGATACTAGCGGAGCTCGGAATGAGCAGTTCTTC | TRBJ2-1 | NA | TRBV15 | 16 | TRBD2
CASSLVGKVNNEQFF | TGTGCCAGCAGCTTGGTAGGGAAGGTAAACAATGAGCAGTTCTTC | TRBJ2-1 | NA | TRBV5-6 | 15 | NA